The 10 T cell receptor beta chains below all came from one sample that was sequenced in a study of cytomegalovirus exposure and HLA in healthy donors. The PCR used 60 Vbeta and 13 Jbeta primers. Some clones are missing from TCRdb's copy, which holds only in-frame ones; the method was immunoSEQ multiplex PCR. The data contain 64,000 or so clones, roughly 64% of them singletons. The source material was PBMCs. These receptor sequences come from a man aged 40-49 years in good health and CMV-seropositive.

This clone was recorded many times. The chain couples TRBV19 to TRBJ1-4, with TRBD1 as a possible D gene (6 bases). The CDR3 sequence is 18 residues long. V lost 8 bases to trimming and J lost 8 bases, with 30 bases between them. The germline gives CDR1 LNHDA, CDR2 SQIVND (reference sequence). DNA of the CDR3: TGTGCCAGTTTTGGGACCCACCGGAAGACAGGCTCGTCGGAAAAACTGTTTTTT. It is translated as CASFGTHRKTGSSEKLFF. The full variable domain, completed using reference TRBV19 and TRBJ1-4, is DGGITQSPKYLFRKEGQNVTLSCEQNLNHDAMYWYRQDPGQGLRLIYYSQIVNDFQKGDIAEGYSVSREKKESFPLTVTSAQKNPTAFYLCASFGTHRKTGSSEKLFFGSGTQLSVL.

This clone came up a few times. The chain employs TRBV7-2 and TRBJ2-7, with 7 bases fitting TRBD1. The CDR3 is 14 residues long. The germline V gene has CDR1 SGHTA and CDR2 FQGNSA. With 2 bases clipped from V and 3 bases from J, the junction kept 4 bases outside the gene matches. Here the CDR3 reads CASSLSPGGYEQYF. DNA for the CDR3: TGTGCCAGCAGCTTATCTCCAGGGGGCTACGAGCAGTACTTC.

This chain links TRBV2 with TRBJ1-5; D may be TRBD1 (6 bases). From germline, CDR1 is SNHLY and CDR2 FYNNEI. The CDR3 sequence is 15 residues long. Deletions cut 6 bases from V and 0 bases from J, with 12 bases between. DNA of the CDR3: TGTGCCAGCAGGCGGACAGACAATAGCAATCAGCCCCAGCATTTT. This translates into CASRRTDNSNQPQHF.

The chain recombines TRBV7-6 with TRBJ1-1; maybe TRBD1 (6 bases). This CDR3 comprises 17 residues. V dropped 0 bases and J dropped 5 bases, with 19 bases sitting between them. Germline CDR1 SGHVS, CDR2 FNYEAQ. The CDR3 sequence is CASSLAATGQGATEAFF. CDR3 in DNA: TGTGCCAGCAGCTTAGCTGCGACAGGCCAGGGAGCAACTGAAGCTTTCTTT.

The V and J genes are TRBV20-1 and TRBJ1-1; unclear D gene. The CDR3 is 11 amino acids. The V gene lost 0 bases and the J gene lost 4 bases, with 3 bases spanning the gap. Germline assignment: CDR1 DFQATT and CDR2 SNEGSKA (reference sequence). Here the CDR3 reads CSARDLTEAFF. DNA of the CDR3: TGCAGTGCTAGAGATCTCACTGAAGCTTTCTTT.

The gene calls are TRBV4-2 and TRBJ1-2; D remains unclear. Trimming pared 2 bases from V and 8 bases from J, leaving 21 bases between. CDR1 and CDR2 (germline): LGHNA, YNFKEQ. The CDR3 has 16 residues. CDR3 nucleotide sequence: TGTGCCAGCAGCCAAATCGACCTACCCTTCGGCGGGGGCTACACCTTC. This codes for CASSQIDLPFGGGYTF.

The chain combines TRBV10-3 with TRBJ1-5; no firm D call. This CDR3 is 15 amino acids long. Germline V gene data show CDR1 as ENHRY and CDR2 as SYGVKD. The ends were cut back, 0 bases at V and 0 bases at J, with 6 bases in the middle. The CDR3 reads CAISESLDSNQPQHF. Here the CDR3 DNA reads TGTGCCATCAGTGAGTCGTTAGATAGCAATCAGCCCCAGCATTTT.

The genes are TRBV4-1 and TRBJ1-2; possibly TRBD1 for D (6 bases). Looked up from germline, CDR1 is MGHRA and CDR2 is YSYEKL. The CDR3 covers 15 residues. V was shortened by 1 base and J by 6 bases, with 15 bases between the two germline ends. The DNA of the CDR3 is TGCGCCAGCAGCCAAGTGTTGGCACAGGGAGATGGCTACACCTTC. This codes for CASSQVLAQGDGYTF.

The chain uses TRBV5-5 and TRBJ2-7; 7 bases fit TRBD2. This CDR3 contains 15 residues. Trimming at V came to 0 bases and at J to 5 bases, leaving 8 bases not matched to a gene. Germline V gives CDR1 SGHKS, CDR2 YYEKEE (reference sequence). This CDR3 reads CASSLAGGSLNEQYF. In DNA form, the CDR3 reads TGTGCCAGCAGCTTGGCCGGCGGGAGTCTCAACGAGCAGTACTTC.

There are a few counts of this clone. Written as DNA, the CDR3 is TGTGCCAGTAGTATCCTCTCGGCGGGGGCAACTGAAGCTTTCTTT. Translated, it gives CASSILSAGATEAFF. This rearrangement joins TRBV19 to TRBJ1-1; TRBD1 is a possible D gene (6 bases). Looked up from germline, CDR1 is LNHDA and CDR2 is SQIVND (reference sequence). The CDR3 has 15 residues. Trimming took off 3 bases at V and 5 bases at J, with 16 bases between the two ends.